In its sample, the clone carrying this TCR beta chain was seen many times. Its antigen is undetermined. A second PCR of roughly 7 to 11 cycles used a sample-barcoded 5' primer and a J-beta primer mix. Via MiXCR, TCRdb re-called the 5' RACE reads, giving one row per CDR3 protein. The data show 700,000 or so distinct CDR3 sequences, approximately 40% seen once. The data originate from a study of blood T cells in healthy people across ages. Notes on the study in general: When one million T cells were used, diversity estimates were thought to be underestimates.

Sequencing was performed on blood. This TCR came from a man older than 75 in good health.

This CDR3 is CAISEAGGEQFF. The CDR3 nucleotides are TGTGCCATCAGTGAGGCGGGAGGTGAGCAGTTCTTC. The chain links TRBV10-3 to TRBJ2-1; 8 nucleotides match TRBD2. CDR3 length equals 12 residues. The J segment lost 9 bases and the V segment lost 2 bases, leaving 0 bases of the junction unmatched. CDR1 is ENHRY, CDR2 SYGVKD, per germline.